Listed here is a single T cell receptor beta chain. What it recognizes is unknown. The genes and germline here are from mouse. The CDR3 extends 4 residues past the end of the read, so its final part is completed from the germline J gene. This sample includes further DNA sequences coding for the same CDR3. Pooled cutaneous lymph node cells were sorted using CD4, CD8alpha, NKG2D, NKG2ACE and other markers. The sample is drawn from a study of CD8+ T cells in alopecia areata. General study points: More clonal than normal scalp was lesional scalp, particularly alopecia totalis/universalis. Normal-skin resident alphabeta T cells also appear among scalp sample sequences. TCR sharing across patients was less clear than in mice, possibly HLA-related.

RNA, once extracted, was reverse transcribed into cDNA for use as the sequencing template. The method was immunoSEQ multiplex PCR; TCRdb's version includes in-frame clones alone and lacks a portion of them. The record shows around 290,000 clones for this sample, with no singletons present. CDR1 and CDR2 (germline): NSHNY, SYGAGN. The CDR3 consists of 13 residues. This TCR came from a C3H/HeJ mouse with alopecia areata. The strain's MHC type: H2-k. Material: CD4+ T cells sorted from a lymph node. J is TRBJ2-7 and V is TRBV13-1; no reliable D call. The DNA read from the CDR3 is TGTGCCAGCAGTGATGCAGGCAGATAT. Protein product: CASSDAGRY. The entire CDR3 is CASSDAGRYEQYF.